A single sample gave rise to the 8 T cell receptor beta chains below, sequenced in a study of blood T cells in healthy people across ages. Using a J-beta primer mix together with a sample-barcoded 5' primer, a second PCR was run for roughly 6 to 12 cycles. A single record per CDR3 protein comes from TCRdb applying MiXCR to the 5' RACE reads. The sample has around 1,100,000 distinct CDR3 sequences; about two fifths are singletons. Sequenced: blood. These receptors were obtained from a man aged 18 to 35 in good health.

Concerning this clonotype itself: A read error may be the cause here, since a much bigger clone is one base away. This chain links TRBV10-3 with TRBJ1-1; TRBD1 matches at 8 bases. The V gene end was trimmed by 4 bases and the J gene end by 5 bases; junction bases not matched to a gene: 12. This CDR3 spans 16 amino acids. Per germline, CDR1 ENHRY and CDR2 SYGVKD. CDR3 bases: TGTGCCATCAGTGGTACCGAAGGACAGGGTCGAACTGAAGCTTTCTTT. It encodes CAISGTEGQGRTEAFF.

In its sample, this clonotype was seen once. V usage is TRBV20-1 and J usage is TRBJ2-1; 11 bases fit TRBD1. This CDR3 spans 16 amino acids. Germline CDR1 reads DFQATT; CDR2 reads SNEGSKA (reference sequence). V shed 1 base and J 7 bases; nucleotides not matched to a gene: 9. CDR3 bases: TGCAGTGCTAGAGTTATGGGACAGGGGGGTAGGAATGAGCAGTTCTTC. This sequence encodes CSARVMGQGGRNEQFF.

The chain links TRBV7-2 to TRBJ2-1, with 8 bases that match TRBD2. V lost 5 bases to trimming and J lost 4 bases; unmatched junction nucleotides: 7. This CDR3 has 15 residues. Germline CDR1 reads SGHTA; CDR2 reads FQGNSA. The CDR3 region is CASSPTAGEYNEQFF. In DNA, the CDR3 is TGTGCCAGCAGCCCAACAGCGGGAGAGTACAATGAGCAGTTCTTC.

The chain joins TRBV12-3 or TRBV12-4 to TRBJ2-3, with 10 bases aligning to TRBD1. The CDR3 runs 16 residues. J was trimmed by 2 bases and V by 6 bases; bases with no gene match: 8. CDR3 nucleotides: TGTGCCAGCAGGCTCCGGGACAGGGGAACCACAGATACGCAGTATTTT. Its translation: CASRLRDRGTTDTQYF.

This clonotype was counted a few times. The chain carries TRBV12-5 and TRBJ1-1; no clear D. This CDR3 is 11 amino acids long. The ends were cut back, 2 bases at V and 4 bases at J, with 2 bases in the middle. Germline CDR1 reads LGHNT; CDR2 reads FRNRAP. This CDR3 reads CASGLSTEAFF. DNA for the CDR3: TGTGCTAGTGGTTTGTCCACTGAAGCTTTCTTT.

A few counts support this clonotype. The chain recombines TRBV25-1 with TRBJ1-2; tentative D call: TRBD1 (6 bases). V lost 6 bases and J 3 bases, leaving 14 bases between the germline ends. The germline gives CDR1 MGHDK, CDR2 SYGVNS. The length of the CDR3 is 14 residues. The CDR3, as DNA: TGTGCCAGCAGCCGACAGGCACTGGACTATGGCTACACCTTC. Residues: CASSRQALDYGYTF.

This clonotype was seen a handful of times. The chain is built from TRBV7-2 and TRBJ1-4; D gene unclear. From germline, CDR1 is SGHTA and CDR2 FQGNSA. Trimming removed 1 base at V and 3 bases at J, with 12 bases between. The CDR3 consists of 16 residues. The CDR3 DNA reads TGTGCCAGCAGCTTAGGACAAGGAGGGTCTAATGAAAAACTGTTTTTT. Amino acids: CASSLGQGGSNEKLFF.

This clonotype was counted a few times. The DNA of the CDR3 is TGTGCCAGCAGCCTGGCGGCGAGTAAAAACATTCAGTACTTC. It specifies CASSLAASKNIQYF. The chain uses TRBV3-1 and TRBJ2-4, with D unresolved. Trimming took 4 bases from V and 4 from J, leaving 11 bases between them. In germline, CDR1 is LGHDT, CDR2 YNNKEL (reference sequence). CDR3 length: 14 amino acids.